The source of this TCR beta chain is a study of T cells after yellow fever vaccination. The study's findings and limits: Clonotype sharing between CD4 and CD8 compartments was small.

From the 5' RACE reads, TCRdb called clonotypes with MiXCR, one entry per CDR3 protein. The table has hundreds of thousands of distinct CDR3 sequences, 11% seen once. The table lists this clonotype with a few counts. As yet, its antigen is unknown. CDR1 is DFQATT and CDR2 is SNEGSKA in the germline V gene (reference sequence). V was trimmed by 5 bases and J by 7 bases, leaving 20 bases between them. This CDR3 comprises 14 residues. The V and J genes are TRBV20-1 and TRBJ1-1; D is undetermined. The source material was PBMCs, sampled on the day of the first yellow fever vaccination. This sequence originates from a man in his late teens or twenties who received the YFV17D yellow fever vaccine. The CDR3 nucleotides read TGCAGTGCTTTGACCCCCCACCGAACCCTTGAAGCTTTCTTT. This encodes CSALTPHRTLEAFF.